A selection of T cell receptor beta chains follows, all from one sample in a study of blood T cell repertoires in COVID-19. Data came from immunoSEQ multiplex PCR; TCRdb stores just in-frame clones and leaves some out. The sample yields around 300,000 clones, about four fifths seen once. Source material: peripheral blood. All receptors come from a woman in her 50s who had recovered from COVID-19. Both conserved end residues are part of each CDR3. The D gene is left open where the match is weak. Only some rows state a clone size, as once, few, many or a class for expanded clones.

D: .; size: .; J: TRBJ1-3; V: TRBV5-8; DNA: TGTGCCAGCAGCTTGGCCGAGGCGAACTCTGGAAACACCATATATTTT; CDR3: CASSLAEANSGNTIYF
D: TRBD1; size: .; J: TRBJ1-5; V: TRBV28; DNA: TGTGCCAGCAGTCTTCAGGGGGATTACAATCAGCCCCAGCATTTT; CDR3: CASSLQGDYNQPQHF
D: TRBD2; size: .; J: TRBJ2-2; V: TRBV7-8; DNA: TGTGCCAGCAGCTTCCCCGGGACTAGCGGGTGGGCCGGGGAGCTGTTTTTT; CDR3: CASSFPGTSGWAGELFF
D: .; size: .; J: TRBJ1-6; V: TRBV2; DNA: TGTGCCAGCAGTGCGGAGGTCTCACCCCTCCACTTT; CDR3: CASSAEVSPLHF
D: TRBD1; size: .; J: TRBJ2-7; V: TRBV18; DNA: TGTGCCAGCTCACCACCGGACAGGGGCTCCTACGAGCAGTACTTC; CDR3: CASSPPDRGSYEQYF
D: .; size: once; J: TRBJ2-6; V: TRBV19; DNA: TGTGCCAGTAGCCTTGCCGGGACTGGGGCCAACGTCCTGACTTTC; CDR3: CASSLAGTGANVLTF
D: .; size: .; J: TRBJ2-3; V: TRBV19; DNA: TGTGCCAGTAGATCCCTTGGCGATACGCAGTATTTT; CDR3: CASRSLGDTQYF
D: .; size: .; J: TRBJ1-5; V: TRBV7-2; DNA: TGTGCCAGCAGCTTCCAGTATAGCAATCAGCCCCAGCATTTT; CDR3: CASSFQYSNQPQHF
D: TRBD1; size: once; J: TRBJ1-1; V: TRBV5-6; DNA: TGTGCCAGCTGGGAGGCGGGACAGTTCACTGAAGCTTTCTTT; CDR3: CASWEAGQFTEAFF
D: .; size: .; J: TRBJ2-5; V: TRBV12-3/TRBV12-4; DNA: TGTGCCAGCAGTCCCCGAAGCGCGGAGACCCAGTACTTC; CDR3: CASSPRSAETQYF
D: .; size: .; J: TRBJ1-4; V: TRBV2; DNA: TGTGCCAGCAGTGTTCAGGGGACTAATGAAAAACTGTTTTTT; CDR3: CASSVQGTNEKLFF
D: .; size: .; J: TRBJ2-6; V: TRBV28; DNA: TGTGCCAGCAGTTCGTCGGCTGGGGCCAACGTCCTGACTTTC; CDR3: CASSSSAGANVLTF
D: .; size: .; J: TRBJ2-3; V: TRBV5-6; DNA: TGTGCCAGCAGCTTAGGAAGACGGAGATCAGATACGCAGTATTTT; CDR3: CASSLGRRRSDTQYF
D: .; size: .; J: TRBJ2-6; V: TRBV19; DNA: TGTGCCAGTAGTCAGGATTCCTCTGGGGCCAACGTCCTGACTTTC; CDR3: CASSQDSSGANVLTF
D: TRBD2; size: .; J: TRBJ2-5; V: TRBV30; DNA: TGTGCCTGGAGCCCTTACGGGGGGCAAGAGACCCAGTACTTC; CDR3: CAWSPYGGQETQYF
D: .; size: .; J: TRBJ1-3; V: TRBV19; DNA: TGTGCCAGTAGCATCGGTGCAGGCATCTCTGGAAACACCATATATTTT; CDR3: CASSIGAGISGNTIYF
D: TRBD1; size: .; J: TRBJ2-5; V: TRBV24-1; DNA: TGTGCCACCAGTGGCACAGGGGCCGAGACCCAGTACTTC; CDR3: CATSGTGAETQYF
D: .; size: .; J: TRBJ2-7; V: TRBV5-5; DNA: TGTGCCAGCAGCTTGCAGGGGTCCCACGAGCAGTACTTC; CDR3: CASSLQGSHEQYF
D: TRBD1; size: .; J: TRBJ1-2; V: TRBV24-1; DNA: TGTGCCACCAGTGATTTTCGGGCAGGGGGTGGCTATGGCTACACCTTC; CDR3: CATSDFRAGGGYGYTF
D: .; size: few; J: TRBJ2-3; V: TRBV7-8; DNA: TGTGCCAGCAGCCCCTCAACTAGAAATACGCAGTATTTT; CDR3: CASSPSTRNTQYF
D: .; size: once; J: TRBJ2-1; V: TRBV7-2; DNA: TGTGCCAGCAGCTGGGGACACGGAGAATACAATGAGCAGTTCTTC; CDR3: CASSWGHGEYNEQFF
D: TRBD2; size: once; J: TRBJ2-1; V: TRBV27; DNA: TGTGCCAGCAGTTTATCCGGCCTAGCGGGGAGCTCCTACAATGAGCAGTTCTTC; CDR3: CASSLSGLAGSSYNEQFF
D: .; size: once; J: TRBJ1-3; V: TRBV7-2; DNA: TGTGCCAGCAGCCAGGGCAGGGGAGTTACTGGAAACACCATATATTTT; CDR3: CASSQGRGVTGNTIYF
D: TRBD2; size: .; J: TRBJ2-2; V: TRBV2; DNA: TGTGCCAGCAGTAGGCGGGAGAGGGCCGGGGAGCTGTTTTTT; CDR3: CASSRRERAGELFF
D: .; size: .; J: TRBJ2-3; V: TRBV19; DNA: TGTGCCAGTAGTTTGCAGGTTAGCACAGATACGCAGTATTTT; CDR3: CASSLQVSTDTQYF
D: .; size: .; J: TRBJ2-5; V: TRBV23-1; DNA: TGCGCCAGCGGCCTAGCGTCGGGAGAGACCCAGTACTTC; CDR3: CASGLASGETQYF
D: TRBD2; size: many; J: TRBJ2-2; V: TRBV7-2; DNA: TGTGCCAGCAGCTTAACGGGAGGCGCAGGGACCGGGGAGCTGTTTTTT; CDR3: CASSLTGGAGTGELFF
D: .; size: few; J: TRBJ2-6; V: TRBV28; DNA: TGTGCCAGCAGTACCGGGGAGCTCGGGGCCAACGTCCTGACTTTC; CDR3: CASSTGELGANVLTF
D: .; size: .; J: TRBJ2-5; V: TRBV9; DNA: TGTGCCAGCAGCGTAGCTCTTGGGTTTGCGGAAGAGACCCAGTACTTC; CDR3: CASSVALGFAEETQYF
D: TRBD1; size: once; J: TRBJ2-5; V: TRBV29-1; DNA: TGCAGCGGACAGGGTTCCGAGACCCAGTACTTC; CDR3: CSGQGSETQYF
D: .; size: .; J: TRBJ2-5; V: TRBV5-4; DNA: TGTGCCAGCAGCCTCAACGGAGGGGAGACCCAGTACTTC; CDR3: CASSLNGGETQYF
D: .; size: .; J: TRBJ1-1; V: TRBV27; DNA: TGTGCCAGCCGTAGACCGAACCTGGGGGGGACTGAAGCTTTCTTT; CDR3: CASRRPNLGGTEAFF
D: TRBD2; size: .; J: TRBJ2-3; V: TRBV11-1; DNA: TGTGCCAGCGTCTTACTAGCGGGGATATACACGCAGTATTTT; CDR3: CASVLLAGIYTQYF
D: TRBD2; size: .; J: TRBJ2-7; V: TRBV29-1; DNA: TGCAGCGTTAGGGCAGGGACTAGCGGGGCCGACGAGCAGTACTTC; CDR3: CSVRAGTSGADEQYF
D: TRBD1; size: .; J: TRBJ2-2; V: TRBV6-6; DNA: TGTGCCAGCACGGGACAGTGGAACACCGGGGAGCTGTTTTTT; CDR3: CASTGQWNTGELFF
D: .; size: .; J: TRBJ1-4; V: TRBV30; DNA: TGTGCCTGGAGTATGGGCGAAAAACTGTTTTTT; CDR3: CAWSMGEKLFF
D: TRBD2; size: once; J: TRBJ2-2; V: TRBV7-2; DNA: TGTGCCAGCAGCTCCGGGATTAGCGGGGGGGCCACCGGGGAGCTGTTTTTT; CDR3: CASSSGISGGATGELFF
D: TRBD1; size: .; J: TRBJ2-5; V: TRBV7-2; DNA: TGTGCCAGCAGCCTTGACAGGGTCCAAGAGACCCAGTACTTC; CDR3: CASSLDRVQETQYF
D: .; size: .; J: TRBJ1-2; V: TRBV11-2; DNA: TGTGCCAGCAGCTTAGGAGGACAGAGTAATGGCTACACCTTC; CDR3: CASSLGGQSNGYTF
D: .; size: many; J: TRBJ2-2; V: TRBV28; DNA: TGTGCCAGCAGTGGGGACTCGTTCTTGGGCGGGGAGCTGTTTTTT; CDR3: CASSGDSFLGGELFF
D: .; size: .; J: TRBJ2-7; V: TRBV24-1; DNA: TGTGCCACCAGTGATGGTTTGGTAGCTCAGCAGTACTTC; CDR3: CATSDGLVAQQYF
D: TRBD1; size: once; J: TRBJ1-2; V: TRBV18; DNA: TGTGCCAGCTCACCACTTGGATCACAGGGGACGGCTGGCTACACCTTC; CDR3: CASSPLGSQGTAGYTF
D: TRBD2; size: many; J: TRBJ2-7; V: TRBV7-9; DNA: TGTGCCAGCAGTCGAGGGAGGACGGCTAGCGGGGGCCAGACCTACGAGCAGTACTTC; CDR3: CASSRGRTASGGQTYEQYF
D: .; size: .; J: TRBJ2-7; V: TRBV6-5; DNA: TGTGCCAGCAGTTTCCGCTCCCGAGGCGAGCAGTACTTC; CDR3: CASSFRSRGEQYF
D: TRBD2; size: .; J: TRBJ2-7; V: TRBV9; DNA: TGTGCCAGCAGCGTAGCGAGCGGGGGGACCTACGAGCAGTACTTC; CDR3: CASSVASGGTYEQYF
D: TRBD1; size: few; J: TRBJ1-1; V: TRBV10-3; DNA: TGTGCCATCAGGAATCCGGGACAGGGGAAGAACACTGAAGCTTTCTTT; CDR3: CAIRNPGQGKNTEAFF
D: TRBD1; size: .; J: TRBJ2-5; V: TRBV28; DNA: TGTGCCAGCAGTTTACCGGGACAGGGGTCGGAGACCCAGTACTTC; CDR3: CASSLPGQGSETQYF
D: .; size: .; J: TRBJ2-3; V: TRBV27; DNA: TGTGCCAGCAGTTTATCTCCCGGACTAAGCACAGATACGCAGTATTTT; CDR3: CASSLSPGLSTDTQYF
D: .; size: .; J: TRBJ1-2; V: TRBV3-1/TRBV3-2; DNA: TGTGCCAGCACCACAGGGAACTATGGCTACACCTTC; CDR3: CASTTGNYGYTF
D: TRBD2; size: .; J: TRBJ2-1; V: TRBV11-2; DNA: TGTGCCAGCAGCTTTAGCGGGGGCAATGAGCAGTTCTTC; CDR3: CASSFSGGNEQFF
D: TRBD2; size: .; J: TRBJ2-3; V: TRBV6-1; DNA: TGTGCCAGCAGTGAATGGTGGGGGGGGGTCGCAGATACGCAGTATTTT; CDR3: CASSEWWGGVADTQYF
D: TRBD1; size: few; J: TRBJ2-2; V: TRBV11-2; DNA: TGTGCCAGCAGGGACAGGGGTTATGGCGGGGAGCTGTTTTTT; CDR3: CASRDRGYGGELFF
D: TRBD2; size: .; J: TRBJ2-1; V: TRBV30; DNA: TGTGCCTGGAGACTGCGGGGGAATGAGCAGTTCTTC; CDR3: CAWRLRGNEQFF
D: .; size: .; J: TRBJ1-3; V: TRBV24-1; DNA: TGTGCCACCAGTGACGGGGATGGTTTCGGAAACACCATATATTTT; CDR3: CATSDGDGFGNTIYF